This T cell receptor beta chain was observed in a study of cytomegalovirus exposure and HLA in healthy donors. The CDR3 is made up of 14 amino acids. Germline CDR1 reads MNHNS; CDR2 reads SASEGT. V trimming: 9 bases; J trimming: 5 bases; junction bases outside the gene matches: 6. Vbeta (60) and Jbeta (13) primers were used in the PCR. This table comes from immunoSEQ multiplex PCR, and its TCRdb copy is limited to in-frame clones, with some not included. The sample carries about 130,000 clones, approximately 86% recorded once. The sequenced material came from PBMCs. The rearrangement links TRBV6-1 to TRBJ1-5; 11 positions match TRBD1. The origin of this receptor is a boy aged 5-17 years in good health and CMV-seronegative. CDR3 residues: CASLGQGEHQPQHF. For the CDR3, the DNA is TGTGCCAGTCTGGGACAGGGGGAACATCAGCCCCAGCATTTT.